Presented here are 23 T cell receptor beta chains from one specimen sequenced in a study of cytomegalovirus exposure and HLA in healthy donors. The protocol was immunoSEQ multiplex PCR, while the TCRdb copy is restricted to in-frame clones and leaves out a portion. The table records 260,000 or so clones, 85% to 90% of them present only once. Sequencing was done on a sample of PBMCs. These TCRs come from a woman under 30 in good health and CMV-seronegative.

V usage is TRBV5-1 and J usage is TRBJ2-1; 8 bases match TRBD2. CDR1 is SGHRS, CDR2 YFSETQ, per germline. The trim removed 7 bases at V and 8 bases at J, leaving 5 bases unmatched. The CDR3 sequence is 12 residues long. The DNA of the CDR3 is TGCGCCAGCCGAGCGGGAGATTATGAGCAGTTCTTC. It encodes CASRAGDYEQFF.

V usage is TRBV4-1 and J usage is TRBJ2-7; 10 nucleotides align to TRBD2. Germline assignment: CDR1 MGHRA and CDR2 YSYEKL. V was clipped by 2 bases and J by 0 bases; unmatched bases: 4. This CDR3 comprises 16 residues. CDR3 DNA sequence: TGCGCCAGCAGCCAATTTCCTAGCGGGAGCTCCTACGAGCAGTACTTC. Amino acid sequence: CASSQFPSGSSYEQYF.

The chain employs TRBV5-1 and TRBJ2-1; 11 bases line up with TRBD2. Germline V gives CDR1 SGHRS, CDR2 YFSETQ. The CDR3 is 15 residues long. The V segment lost 1 base and the J segment 9 bases; nucleotides outside the gene matches: 6. The CDR3 protein is CASSLTSGRSVEQFF. The CDR3, as DNA: TGCGCCAGCAGCTTGACTAGCGGGAGATCCGTTGAGCAGTTCTTC.

This clone showed up just a few times. The chain employs TRBV9 and TRBJ1-5, with a possible D match to TRBD1 (6 bases). The CDR3 loop spans 15 amino acids. Germline CDR1 is SGDLS and CDR2 is YYNGEE. Trimming stripped 3 bases from V and 0 bases from J, with 10 bases between. The CDR3 loop is CASSGGGYSNQPQHF. CDR3 DNA sequence: TGTGCCAGCAGCGGGGGGGGCTATAGCAATCAGCCCCAGCATTTT.

V is TRBV9 and J is TRBJ1-2; weak D call: TRBD1 (6 bases). The CDR3 contains 13 residues. The germline V gene has CDR1 SGDLS and CDR2 YYNGEE. Between the trimmed V and J ends, which lost 4 bases and 7 bases, there was a span of 14 bases. The CDR3 region is CASSPSGGGGYTF. The CDR3 nucleotides read TGTGCCAGCAGCCCCTCGGGGGGCGGTGGCTACACCTTC. The variable domain in full, completed from reference TRBV9 and TRBJ1-2, reads DSGVTQTPKHLITATGQRVTLRCSPRSGDLSVYWYQQSLDQGLQFLIQYYNGEERAKGNILERFSAQQFPDLHSELNLSSLELGDSALYFCASSPSGGGGYTFGSGTRLTVV.

The rearrangement uses TRBV28 and TRBJ1-2; 9 bases align to TRBD1. Germline V CDR1 and CDR2: MDHEN, SYDVKM. J gave up 7 bases and V 2 bases, and 11 bases lay outside the gene matches. The CDR3 is 16 amino acids. Here the CDR3 DNA reads TGTGCCAGCAGTTTAATGGGACAGGGAGAGGTCGGTGGCTACACCTTC. Translating it yields CASSLMGQGEVGGYTF.

The chain couples TRBV6-5 to TRBJ2-5, with TRBD2 matching over 8 bases. Germline trimming cut 2 bases from V and 5 bases from J; bases unmatched to any gene: 1. The CDR3 has 13 amino acids. Germline V gene lookup returns CDR1 MNHEY and CDR2 SVGAGI. The chain's CDR3 is CASSYRGRETQYF. CDR3 coding DNA: TGTGCCAGCAGTTACCGCGGGAGGGAGACCCAGTACTTC.

The chain is built from TRBV5-6 and TRBJ2-2; D is undetermined. CDR3 length: 15 amino acids. The V gene lost 0 bases and the J gene lost 0 bases, with 6 bases spanning the gap. Germline loops: CDR1 SGHDT, CDR2 YYEEEE. The CDR3, as DNA: TGTGCCAGCAGCTTGGACAGAGCGAACACCGGGGAGCTGTTTTTT. Its translation is CASSLDRANTGELFF.

The chain has TRBV5-1 and TRBJ2-7; TRBD1 matches at 7 bases. Germline V gives CDR1 SGHRS, CDR2 YFSETQ. The CDR3 runs to 14 residues. After removal of 2 bases from V and 2 bases from J, the junction contained 4 bases not matched to a gene. The CDR3 nucleotides read TGCGCCAGCAGCTTCTTGGACAGGACCTACGAGCAGTACTTC. Translated: CASSFLDRTYEQYF.

The chain carries TRBV6-5 and TRBJ1-1; tentatively, D is TRBD1 (6 bases). This CDR3 has 13 amino acids. Germline V lookup: CDR1 MNHEY, CDR2 SVGAGI. The V end lost 2 bases, the J end lost 7 bases, and 11 bases lay between the germline ends. The CDR3, as DNA: TGTGCCAGCAGTTACAAAGGACAGAATGAAGCTTTCTTT. Amino acid sequence: CASSYKGQNEAFF.

This clone has a handful of counts. The CDR3 nucleotides read TGTGCCACCTCGACAGGGAATCAGCCCCAGCATTTT. Translating it yields CATSTGNQPQHF. This chain connects TRBV2 to TRBJ1-5; 7 bases match TRBD1. Germline loops: CDR1 SNHLY, CDR2 FYNNEI. The CDR3 loop spans 12 amino acids. Trimming at V came to 10 bases and at J to 4 bases, leaving 4 bases not matched to a gene.

The genes are TRBV4-1 and TRBJ2-3; 11 bases agree with TRBD2. Germline V lookup: CDR1 MGHRA, CDR2 YSYEKL. Trimming at V came to 6 bases and at J to 2 bases, leaving 4 bases not matched to a gene. The CDR3 loop spans 15 amino acids. This chain's CDR3 is CASRTGLAVTDTQYF. The CDR3 bases are TGCGCCAGCAGGACGGGACTAGCGGTCACAGATACGCAGTATTTT.

V gene TRBV6-1 combines with J gene TRBJ2-1; tentatively, D is TRBD2 (7 bases). The length of the CDR3 is 16 residues. Germline V gene sequence: CDR1 MNHNS, CDR2 SASEGT. Trimming removed 2 bases at V and 8 bases at J, with 19 bases between. CDR3 bases: TGTGCCAGCAGTGAAAGGGGGGCGGGAGCTCCGCATGAGCAGTTCTTC. Protein product: CASSERGAGAPHEQFF.

The chain carries TRBV6-5 and TRBJ1-3; D unclear. Germline V lookup: CDR1 MNHEY, CDR2 SVGAGI. Trimming removed 8 bases from V and 2 bases from J, with 10 bases in between. The CDR3 covers 13 residues. The CDR3: CASGLTTGNTIYF. As DNA, the CDR3 is TGTGCCAGCGGACTGACGACTGGAAACACCATATATTTT.

The J gene is TRBJ1-4, the V gene TRBV18; no clear D. This CDR3 contains 15 residues. CDR1 KGHSH and CDR2 LQKENI come from the germline V gene. The V end lost 0 bases, the J end lost 7 bases, and 12 bases lay between the germline ends. CDR3 in amino acids: CASSPPGRGSEKLFF. The CDR3 nucleotides read TGTGCCAGCTCACCACCTGGGAGAGGTTCTGAAAAACTGTTTTTT.

The V and J genes are TRBV11-2 and TRBJ2-7, with TRBD2 matching 9 bases. In germline, CDR1 is SGHAT, CDR2 FQNNGV. The CDR3 has 18 amino acids. V dropped 5 bases and J dropped 5; count of bases not matched to a gene: 19. Written as DNA, the CDR3 is TGTGCCAGCAGCCCGGGATTGCGGCGGGAGGGCCTTTCCCACGAGCAGTACTTC. It encodes CASSPGLRREGLSHEQYF.

The V call is TRBV5-1, the J call TRBJ2-2; 11 nucleotides line up with TRBD2. Germline CDR1 reads SGHRS; CDR2 reads YFSETQ. The CDR3 runs to 17 residues. V lost 0 bases to trimming and J lost 6 bases; unmatched junction nucleotides: 7. The chain's CDR3 is CASSLARTSGWSGELFF. CDR3 nucleotides: TGCGCCAGCAGCTTGGCAAGGACTAGCGGGTGGTCCGGGGAGCTGTTTTTT.

V gene TRBV6-5 combines with J gene TRBJ1-1; unclear D gene. Deletions cut 4 bases from V and 0 bases from J, with 9 bases between. CDR1 MNHEY and CDR2 SVGAGI come from the germline V gene. This CDR3 is 14 amino acids long. The CDR3 coding sequence is TGTGCCAGCAGTTCCCGGGGAGTGAACACTGAAGCTTTCTTT. As protein: CASSSRGVNTEAFF.

The V gene is TRBV5-1, the J gene TRBJ2-7; TRBD1 agrees at 12 bases. CDR1 and CDR2 (germline): SGHRS, YFSETQ. Trimming took 3 bases from V and 5 from J; bases not matched to a gene: 6. The CDR3 is 15 residues long. This CDR3 reads CASSSPGQGAHEQYF. The CDR3 nucleotides read TGCGCCAGCAGCTCACCGGGACAGGGGGCCCACGAGCAGTACTTC.

This rearrangement joins TRBV28 to TRBJ2-2; D uncertain. The CDR3 contains 14 residues. The V end was cut by 5 bases, the J end by 1 base, with 8 bases between. The V gene's germline CDR1 is MDHEN and CDR2 SYDVKM. CDR3 DNA: TGTGCCAGCAGTCCCTACCAGAACACCGGGGAGCTGTTTTTT. Translating gives CASSPYQNTGELFF.

The chain couples TRBV7-9 to TRBJ1-4, with D possibly TRBD1 on 6 matching bases. Looked up from germline, CDR1 is SEHNR and CDR2 is FQNEAQ (reference sequence). The V end was cut by 4 bases, the J end by 7 bases, with 13 bases between. CDR3 size: 14 residues. The CDR3 DNA is TGTGCCAGCAGCTCACAGGGCCGGGGTGAAAAACTGTTTTTT. This gives the protein CASSSQGRGEKLFF.

The chain joins TRBV18 to TRBJ1-1; 7 bases are a match to TRBD1. The CDR3 loop spans 14 amino acids. Germline V gene lookup returns CDR1 KGHSH and CDR2 LQKENI. V lost 2 bases and J lost 3; bases outside the gene matches: 3. The CDR3 here is CASSPGQEHTEAFF. In DNA, the CDR3 is TGTGCCAGCTCACCAGGACAGGAGCACACTGAAGCTTTCTTT. The variable domain in full, completed from reference TRBV18 and TRBJ1-1, reads NAGVMQNPRHLVRRRGQEARLRCSPMKGHSHVYWYRQLPEEGLKFMVYLQKENIIDESGMPKERFSAEFPKEGPSILRIQQVVRGDSAAYFCASSPGQEHTEAFFGQGTRLTVV.

This chain links TRBV2 with TRBJ1-6, with D perhaps TRBD1 (6 bases). The CDR3 length is 16 residues. Trimming took 8 bases from V and 4 from J, leaving 18 bases between them. In germline, CDR1 is SNHLY, CDR2 FYNNEI. CDR3 loop: CASAAFDRTYNSPLHF. The CDR3 bases are TGTGCCAGCGCTGCGTTCGACAGGACATATAATTCACCCCTCCACTTT. The full variable domain, completed using reference TRBV2 and TRBJ1-6, is EPEVTQTPSHQVTQMGQEVILRCVPISNHLYFYWYRQILGQKVEFLVSFYNNEISEKSEIFDDQFSVERPDGSNFTLKIRSTKLEDSAMYFCASAAFDRTYNSPLHFGNGTRLTVT.